This T cell receptor beta chain was recovered during a study of cytomegalovirus exposure and HLA in healthy donors. Study-level background: For the roughly 400 genotyped donors, roughly 81% fell within the Caucasian-associated ancestry cluster.

The donors comprised healthy bone marrow donors. The PCR contained 60 Vbeta and 13 Jbeta primers. The table came from immunoSEQ multiplex PCR; TCRdb's copy has only in-frame clones and leaves some out. This sample's table has just under 80,000 clones. Germline-derived CDR1 and CDR2 are MDHEN and SYDVKM. The CDR3 is 13 residues long. V lost 3 bases and J 4 bases, leaving 7 bases between the germline ends. Notes on this clone: Its specificity is not known.

General study results and limits: For most TCR beta V segments, an earlier analysis put the productive rate at about 90% or about 30% of the time. It has been reported that TCR beta sequences accurately predicted the HLA-A and HLA-B alleles of most subjects.

This chain connects TRBV28 to TRBJ2-1; tentative D call: TRBD2 (6 bases). Sequenced: PBMCs. The TCR originated in a man in his late teens or twenties in good health and CMV-seropositive. The CDR3 loop is CASSFSGYNEQFF. CDR3 nucleotide sequence: TGTGCCAGCAGTTTCAGCGGGTACAATGAGCAGTTCTTC.